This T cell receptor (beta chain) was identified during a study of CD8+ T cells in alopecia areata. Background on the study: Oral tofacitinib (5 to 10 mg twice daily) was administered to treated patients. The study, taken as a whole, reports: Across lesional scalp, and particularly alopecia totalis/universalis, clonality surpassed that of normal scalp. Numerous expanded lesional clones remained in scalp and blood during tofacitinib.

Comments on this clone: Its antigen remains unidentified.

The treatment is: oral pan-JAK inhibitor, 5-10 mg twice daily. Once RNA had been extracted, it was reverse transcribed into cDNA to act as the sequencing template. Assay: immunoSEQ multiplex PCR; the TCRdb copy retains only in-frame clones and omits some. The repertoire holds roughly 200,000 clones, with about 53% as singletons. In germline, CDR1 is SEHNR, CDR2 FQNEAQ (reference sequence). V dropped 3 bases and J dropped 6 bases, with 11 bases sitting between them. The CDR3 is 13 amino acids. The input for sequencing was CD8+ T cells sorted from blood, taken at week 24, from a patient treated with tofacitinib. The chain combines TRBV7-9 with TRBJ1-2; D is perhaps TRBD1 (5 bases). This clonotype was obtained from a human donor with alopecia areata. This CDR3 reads CASSFRGVDGYTF. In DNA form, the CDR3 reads TGTGCCAGCAGCTTTCGGGGGGTTGATGGCTACACCTTC. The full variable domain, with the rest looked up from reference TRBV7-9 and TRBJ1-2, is DTGVSQNPRHKITKRGQNVTFRCDPISEHNRLYWYRQTLGQGPEFLTYFQNEAQLEKSRLLSDRFSAERPKGSFSTLEIQRTEQGDSAMYLCASSFRGVDGYTFGSGTRLTVV.